Sequencing of this TCR beta chain was carried out in a study of CD8 T cells in Susac syndrome. This CDR3 region has 17 residues. The V and J ends lost 0 bases and 5 bases, in that order; junction bases with no gene match: 8. The germline V gene encodes CDR1 LGHNA and CDR2 YNFKEQ. After extraction with the RNeasy kit, roughly 0.5 to 1 ug of the RNA was reverse transcribed using random hexamers. TCR beta CDR3 was amplified by immunoSEQ covering 54 Vbeta and 13 Jbeta. TCRdb fed the immunoSEQ multiplex PCR reads into MiXCR, producing one record per CDR3 protein. The sample gives about 190,000 distinct CDR3 sequences, 90% to 95% of which show up once; roughly 0.1% is in the top ten.

V is TRBV4-2 and J is TRBJ2-3; 10 bases map to TRBD2. Sequencing was carried out using CD4+ T cells from PBMCs. The source of this sequence is a human donor in good health. The CDR3 DNA is TGTGCCAGCAGCCAAGACACGACTAGCGGGCGGGGAGATACGCAGTATTTT. This codes for CASSQDTTSGRGDTQYF.